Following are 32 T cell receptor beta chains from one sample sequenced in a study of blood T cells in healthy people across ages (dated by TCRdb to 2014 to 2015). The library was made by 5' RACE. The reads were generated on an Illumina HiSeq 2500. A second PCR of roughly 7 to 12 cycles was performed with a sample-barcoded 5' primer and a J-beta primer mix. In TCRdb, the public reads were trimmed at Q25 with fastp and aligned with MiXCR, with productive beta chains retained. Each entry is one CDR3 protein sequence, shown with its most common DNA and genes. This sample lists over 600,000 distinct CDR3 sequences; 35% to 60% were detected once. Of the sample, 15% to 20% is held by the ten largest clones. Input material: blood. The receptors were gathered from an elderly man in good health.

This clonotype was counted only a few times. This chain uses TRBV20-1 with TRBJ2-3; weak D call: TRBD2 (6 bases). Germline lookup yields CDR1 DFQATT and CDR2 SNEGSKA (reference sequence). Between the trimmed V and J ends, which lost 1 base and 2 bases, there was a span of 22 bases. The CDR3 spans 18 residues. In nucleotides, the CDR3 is TGCAGTGCTAGAGGGATTGATTTGGAATCGGGAGACACAGATACGCAGTATTTT. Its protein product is CSARGIDLESGDTDTQYF.

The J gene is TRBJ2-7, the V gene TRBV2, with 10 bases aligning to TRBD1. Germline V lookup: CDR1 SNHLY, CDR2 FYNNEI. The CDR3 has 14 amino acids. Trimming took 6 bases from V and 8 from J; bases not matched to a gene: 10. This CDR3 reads CASRTRDRGSKQYF. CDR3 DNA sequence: TGTGCCAGCAGGACTCGGGACAGGGGAAGCAAGCAGTACTTC.

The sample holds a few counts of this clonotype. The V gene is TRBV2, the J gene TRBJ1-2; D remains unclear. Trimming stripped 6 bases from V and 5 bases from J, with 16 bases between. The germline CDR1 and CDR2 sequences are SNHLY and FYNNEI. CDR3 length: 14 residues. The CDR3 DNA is TGTGCCAGCAGCCCAAGGGTCCGTCTTTATGGCTACACCTTC. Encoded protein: CASSPRVRLYGYTF.

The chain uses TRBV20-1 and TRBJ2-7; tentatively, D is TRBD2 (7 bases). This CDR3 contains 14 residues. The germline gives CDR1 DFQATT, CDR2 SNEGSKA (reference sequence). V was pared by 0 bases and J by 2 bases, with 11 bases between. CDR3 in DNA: TGCAGTGCTAGAGAATACGGGGGGCCCTACGAGCAGTACTTC. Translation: CSAREYGGPYEQYF.

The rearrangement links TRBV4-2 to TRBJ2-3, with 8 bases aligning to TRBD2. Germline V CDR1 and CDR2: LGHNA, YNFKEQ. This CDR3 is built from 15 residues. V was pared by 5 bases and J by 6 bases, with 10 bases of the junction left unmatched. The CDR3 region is CASSEVSGSRDTQYF. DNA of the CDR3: TGTGCCAGCAGCGAAGTAAGCGGGAGCAGGGATACGCAGTATTTT.

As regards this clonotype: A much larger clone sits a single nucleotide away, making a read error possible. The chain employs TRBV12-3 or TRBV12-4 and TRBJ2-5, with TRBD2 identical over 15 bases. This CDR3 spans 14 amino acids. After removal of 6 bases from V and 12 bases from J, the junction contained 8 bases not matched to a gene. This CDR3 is CASSSGLAGGEKYF. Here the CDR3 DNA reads TGTGCCAGCAGCTCCGGACTAGCGGGAGGGGAAAAGTACTTC.

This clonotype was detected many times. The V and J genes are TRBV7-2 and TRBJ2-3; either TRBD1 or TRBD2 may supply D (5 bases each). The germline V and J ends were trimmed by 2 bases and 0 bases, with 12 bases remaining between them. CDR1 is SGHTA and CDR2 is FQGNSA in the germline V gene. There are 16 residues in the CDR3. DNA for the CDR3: TGTGCCAGCAGCTTATTGGGGGATACTAGCACAGATACGCAGTATTTT. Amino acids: CASSLLGDTSTDTQYF.

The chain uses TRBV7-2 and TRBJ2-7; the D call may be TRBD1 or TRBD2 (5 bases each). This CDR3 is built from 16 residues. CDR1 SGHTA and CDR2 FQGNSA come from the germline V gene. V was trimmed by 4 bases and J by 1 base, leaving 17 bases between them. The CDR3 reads CASSSTRNEGSYEQYF. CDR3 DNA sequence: TGTGCCAGCAGCTCGACCAGGAACGAGGGGTCCTACGAGCAGTACTTC.

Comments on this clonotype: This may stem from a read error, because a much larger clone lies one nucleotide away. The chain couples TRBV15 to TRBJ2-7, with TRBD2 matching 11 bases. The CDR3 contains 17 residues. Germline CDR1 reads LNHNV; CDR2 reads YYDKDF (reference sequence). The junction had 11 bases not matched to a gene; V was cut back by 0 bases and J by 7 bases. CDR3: CATSRDRASGRYNEQYF. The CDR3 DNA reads TGTGCCACCAGCAGAGATAGGGCTAGCGGGAGGTACAATGAGCAGTACTTC.

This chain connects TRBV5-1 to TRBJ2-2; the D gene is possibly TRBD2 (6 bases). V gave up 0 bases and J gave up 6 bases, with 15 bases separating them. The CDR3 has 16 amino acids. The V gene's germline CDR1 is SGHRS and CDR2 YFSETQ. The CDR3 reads CASSLEVAEGSGELFF. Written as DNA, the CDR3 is TGCGCCAGCAGCTTGGAGGTAGCGGAGGGTTCCGGGGAGCTGTTTTTT.

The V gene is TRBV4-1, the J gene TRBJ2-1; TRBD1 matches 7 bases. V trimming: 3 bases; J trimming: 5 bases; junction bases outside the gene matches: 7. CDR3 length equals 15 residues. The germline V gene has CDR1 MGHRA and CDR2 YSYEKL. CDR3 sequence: CASSHPGTVNNEQFF. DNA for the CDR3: TGCGCCAGCAGCCATCCCGGGACAGTGAACAATGAGCAGTTCTTC.

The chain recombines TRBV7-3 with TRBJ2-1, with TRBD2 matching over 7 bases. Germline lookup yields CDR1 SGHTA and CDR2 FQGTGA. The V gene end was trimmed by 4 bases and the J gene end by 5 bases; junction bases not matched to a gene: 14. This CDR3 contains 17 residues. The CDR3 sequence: CASSSSGEEPGNNEQFF. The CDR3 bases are TGTGCCAGCAGCTCAAGCGGGGAAGAGCCGGGTAACAATGAGCAGTTCTTC.

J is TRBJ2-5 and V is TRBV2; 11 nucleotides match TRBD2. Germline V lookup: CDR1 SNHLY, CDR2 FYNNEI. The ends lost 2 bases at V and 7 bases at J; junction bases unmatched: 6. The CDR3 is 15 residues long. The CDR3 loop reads CASSELAGGPGTQYF. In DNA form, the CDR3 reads TGTGCCAGCAGTGAACTAGCGGGGGGCCCGGGGACCCAGTACTTC. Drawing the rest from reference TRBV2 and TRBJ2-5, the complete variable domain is EPEVTQTPSHQVTQMGQEVILRCVPISNHLYFYWYRQILGQKVEFLVSFYNNEISEKSEIFDDQFSVERPDGSNFTLKIRSTKLEDSAMYFCASSELAGGPGTQYFGPGTRLLVL.

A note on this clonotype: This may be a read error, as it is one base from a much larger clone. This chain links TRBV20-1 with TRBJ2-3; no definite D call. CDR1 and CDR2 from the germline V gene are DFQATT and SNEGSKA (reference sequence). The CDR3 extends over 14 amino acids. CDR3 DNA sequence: TGCAGTGCTAGTTCCGTACGAGACACAGATACGCGGTATTTT. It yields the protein CSASSVRDTDTRYF.

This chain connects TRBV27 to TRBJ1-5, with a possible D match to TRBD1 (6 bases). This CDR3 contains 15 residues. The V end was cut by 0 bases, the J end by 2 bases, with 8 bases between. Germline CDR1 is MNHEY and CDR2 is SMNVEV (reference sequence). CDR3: CASSLSSGGNQPQHF. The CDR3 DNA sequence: TGTGCCAGCAGTTTATCTTCAGGGGGCAATCAGCCCCAGCATTTT.

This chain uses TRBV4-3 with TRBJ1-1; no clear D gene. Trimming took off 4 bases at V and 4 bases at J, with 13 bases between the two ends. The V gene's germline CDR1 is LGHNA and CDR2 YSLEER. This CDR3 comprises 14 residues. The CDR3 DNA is TGCGCCAGCAGCCGGAGCGGATTTGGCACTGAAGCTTTCTTT. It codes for CASSRSGFGTEAFF.

CDR3 amino acids: CASSQAISYEQYF. CDR3 sequence (DNA): TGTGCCAGCAGCCAGGCTATTTCCTACGAGCAGTACTTC. The chain combines TRBV4-2 with TRBJ2-7, with D uncertain. Trimming removed 3 bases at V and 1 base at J, with 7 bases between. Per the germline V gene, CDR1 is LGHNA and CDR2 is YNFKEQ. The CDR3 loop spans 13 amino acids.

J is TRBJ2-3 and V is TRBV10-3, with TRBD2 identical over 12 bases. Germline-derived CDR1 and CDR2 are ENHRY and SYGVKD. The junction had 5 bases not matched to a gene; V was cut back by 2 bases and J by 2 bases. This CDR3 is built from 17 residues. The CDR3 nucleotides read TGTGCCATCAGTGAGGCGGGACTAGCGGGTACCACAGATACGCAGTATTTT. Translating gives CAISEAGLAGTTDTQYF.

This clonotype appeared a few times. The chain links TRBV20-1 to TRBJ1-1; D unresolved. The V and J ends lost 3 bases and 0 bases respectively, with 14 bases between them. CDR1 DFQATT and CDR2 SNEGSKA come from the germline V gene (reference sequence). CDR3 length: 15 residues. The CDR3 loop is CSARWPGSLNTEAFF. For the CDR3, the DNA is TGCAGTGCTAGGTGGCCAGGCTCACTGAACACTGAAGCTTTCTTT.

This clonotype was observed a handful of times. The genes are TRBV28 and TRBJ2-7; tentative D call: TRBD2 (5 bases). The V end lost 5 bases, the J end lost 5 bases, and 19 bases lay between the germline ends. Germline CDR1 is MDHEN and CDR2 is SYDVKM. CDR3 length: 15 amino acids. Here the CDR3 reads CASSAIRGAVHEQYF. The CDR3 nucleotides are TGTGCCAGCAGTGCGATCCGGGGAGCGGTCCACGAGCAGTACTTC. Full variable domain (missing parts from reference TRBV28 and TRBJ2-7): DVKVTQSSRYLVKRTGEKVFLECVQDMDHENMFWYRQDPGLGLRLIYFSYDVKMKEKGDIPEGYSVSREKKERFSLILESASTNQTSMYLCASSAIRGAVHEQYFGPGTRLTVT.

CDR3 loop: CASSLYGVGDPQRSYNEQFF. The CDR3, as DNA: TGTGCCAGCAGTTTATATGGGGTGGGAGATCCCCAACGCTCCTACAATGAGCAGTTCTTC. The chain joins TRBV12-3 or TRBV12-4 to TRBJ2-1, with D perhaps matching TRBD2 (5 bases). V lost 2 bases and J 0 bases, leaving 23 bases between the germline ends. The CDR3 consists of 20 residues.

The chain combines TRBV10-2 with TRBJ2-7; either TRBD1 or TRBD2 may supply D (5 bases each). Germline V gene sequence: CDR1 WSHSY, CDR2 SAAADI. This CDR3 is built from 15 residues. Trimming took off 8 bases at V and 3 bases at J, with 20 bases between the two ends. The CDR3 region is CASLPGGSGRYEQYF. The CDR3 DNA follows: TGCGCCAGCCTGCCTGGGGGTTCCGGACGCTACGAGCAGTACTTC.

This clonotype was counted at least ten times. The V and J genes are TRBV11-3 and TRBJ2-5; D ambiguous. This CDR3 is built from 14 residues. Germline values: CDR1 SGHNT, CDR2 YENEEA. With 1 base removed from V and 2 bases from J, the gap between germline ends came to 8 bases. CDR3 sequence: CASSLGAAQETQYF. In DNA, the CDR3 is TGTGCCAGCAGCTTAGGAGCAGCTCAAGAGACCCAGTACTTC.

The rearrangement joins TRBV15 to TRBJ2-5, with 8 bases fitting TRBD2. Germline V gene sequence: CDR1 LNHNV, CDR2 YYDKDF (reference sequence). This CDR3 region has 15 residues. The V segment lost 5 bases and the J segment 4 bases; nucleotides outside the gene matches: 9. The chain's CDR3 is CATSHRGGEVETQYF. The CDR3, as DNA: TGTGCCACCAGCCATCGGGGGGGCGAAGTAGAGACCCAGTACTTC.

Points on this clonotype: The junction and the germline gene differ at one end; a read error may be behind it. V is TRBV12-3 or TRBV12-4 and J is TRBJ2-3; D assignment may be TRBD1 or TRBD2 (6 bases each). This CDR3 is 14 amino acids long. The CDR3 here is CAGSGLGGTDTRYF. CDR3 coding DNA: TGTGCCGGCAGTGGACTGGGGGGCACAGATACGCGGTATTTT.

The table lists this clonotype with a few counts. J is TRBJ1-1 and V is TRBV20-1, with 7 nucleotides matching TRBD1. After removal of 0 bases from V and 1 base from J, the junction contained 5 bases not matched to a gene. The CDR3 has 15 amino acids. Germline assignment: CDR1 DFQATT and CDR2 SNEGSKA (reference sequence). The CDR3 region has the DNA TGCAGTGCTAGAGATAGGGGGCATAGGAACACTGAAGCTTTCTTT. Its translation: CSARDRGHRNTEAFF.

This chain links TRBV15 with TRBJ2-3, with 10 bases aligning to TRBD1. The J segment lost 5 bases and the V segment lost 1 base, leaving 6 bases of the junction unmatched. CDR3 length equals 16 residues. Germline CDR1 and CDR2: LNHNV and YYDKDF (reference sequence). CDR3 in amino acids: CATSRGGTGVLDTQYF. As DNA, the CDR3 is TGTGCCACCAGCAGAGGCGGGACAGGGGTGCTAGATACGCAGTATTTT.

This chain's CDR3 is CASSPPSGVEQFF. As DNA, the CDR3 is TGTGCCAGCAGCCCCCCTAGCGGGGTTGAGCAGTTCTTC. The gene calls are TRBV7-8 and TRBJ2-1, with 9 bases that match TRBD2. J lost 9 bases, V lost 5 bases, and 5 bases had no gene match. The CDR3 is 13 amino acids. Germline V gene sequence: CDR1 SGHVS, CDR2 FQNEAQ. Together with reference TRBV7-8 and TRBJ2-1, the CDR3 gives the full variable domain: GAGVSQSPRYKVAKRGQDVALRCDPISGHVSLFWYQQALGQGPEFLTYFQNEAQLDKSGLPSDRFFAERPEGSVSTLKIQRTQQEDSAVYLCASSPPSGVEQFFGPGTRLTVL.

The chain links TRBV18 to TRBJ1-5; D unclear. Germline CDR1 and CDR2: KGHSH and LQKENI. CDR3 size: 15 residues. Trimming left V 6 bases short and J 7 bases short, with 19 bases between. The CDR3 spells CASSQAPSLVQPQHF. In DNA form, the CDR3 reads TGTGCCAGCTCCCAGGCCCCGTCGTTGGTGCAGCCCCAGCATTTT.

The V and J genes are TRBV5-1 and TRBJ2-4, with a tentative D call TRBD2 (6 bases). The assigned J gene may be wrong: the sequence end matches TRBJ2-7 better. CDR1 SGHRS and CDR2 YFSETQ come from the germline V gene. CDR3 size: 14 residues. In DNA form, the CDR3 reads TGCGCCAGCAGCTTGGTCTTCGGGAGCTACGAGCAGTACTTC. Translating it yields CASSLVFGSYEQYF.

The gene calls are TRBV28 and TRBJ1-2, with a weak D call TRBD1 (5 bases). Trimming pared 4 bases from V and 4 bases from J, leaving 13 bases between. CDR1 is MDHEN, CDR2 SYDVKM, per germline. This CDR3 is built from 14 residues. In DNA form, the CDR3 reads TGTGCCAGCAGTTCCTCGGGACGTATCTATGGCTACACCTTC. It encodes CASSSSGRIYGYTF.

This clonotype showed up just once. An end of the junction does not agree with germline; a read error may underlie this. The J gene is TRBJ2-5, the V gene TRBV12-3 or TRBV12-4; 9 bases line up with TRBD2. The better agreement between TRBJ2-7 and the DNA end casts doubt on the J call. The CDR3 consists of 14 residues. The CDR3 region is CASRKRGASCEQYF. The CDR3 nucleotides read TGTGCCAGCAGGAAGCGGGGGGCATCCTGCGAGCAGTACTTC.